This T cell receptor (beta chain) is from a study of T-cell memory formation after mild COVID-19. Study-wide points: Among CD4+ contracting clones, most were CM and EM, and CD8+ ones EMRA.

This clonotype was counted only a few times. Its antigen is as yet unknown. TCRdb ran MiXCR on the 5' RACE reads and lists one entry per CDR3 protein. The sample lists some 340,000 distinct CDR3 sequences; 10% to 15% were seen once. The V gene end was trimmed by 4 bases and the J gene end by 0 bases; junction bases not matched to a gene: 4. The germline V gene has CDR1 MNHEY and CDR2 SVGEGT. There are 17 residues in the CDR3. This sequence joins TRBV6-2 or TRBV6-3 and TRBJ2-4, with TRBD2 identical over 12 bases. The TCR sequence derives from a young man who had mild COVID-19 (a few samples of this study predate the infection). Cell type and time point are not known. Sequencing was carried out using PBMCs or a T cell subset sorted from them (not recorded which). The CDR3 nucleotides are TGTGCCAGCAGTTTCGGACTAGCGGGGTTAGCCAAAAACATTCAGTACTTC. Residues: CASSFGLAGLAKNIQYF.